These T cell receptor beta chains were read from a single sample in a study of T cell responses to AZD1222 COVID-19 vaccine. Produced via immunoSEQ multiplex PCR; TCRdb's table is partial and in-frame only. The repertoire holds about 66,000 clones, with 87% as singletons. The sample consisted of peripheral blood, taken on day 0 of AZD1222 vaccination. The receptors were gathered from an adult in good health. Each CDR3 is given with its conserved first and last residue. The D gene is left open where the match is weak. Size tells how often a clone was seen (once, few, many) or the class of an expanded clone, and some rows leave it out.

TRBJ2-1 | - | 13 | TRBV6-1 | - | CASSEVPRAEQFF | TGTGCCAGCAGTGAAGTCCCTAGGGCTGAGCAGTTCTTC
TRBJ1-2 | - | 16 | TRBV3-1/TRBV3-2 | - | CASSQGGAGYGDGYTF | TGTGCCAGCAGCCAAGGGGGTGCGGGGTATGGCGATGGCTACACCTTC
TRBJ2-1 | - | 12 | TRBV30 | - | CAWSVRGADQFF | TGTGCCTGGAGTGTACGAGGGGCGGACCAGTTCTTC
TRBJ2-7 | TRBD2 | 12 | TRBV18 | few | CASSPTGGEQYF | TGTGCCAGCTCACCAACGGGGGGCGAGCAGTACTTC
TRBJ2-7 | TRBD1 | 13 | TRBV28 | - | CASSLGQPYEQYF | TGTGCCAGCAGTTTGGGACAGCCCTACGAGCAGTACTTC
TRBJ2-7 | TRBD1 | 17 | TRBV5-4 | - | CASRVGGTGGGLYEQYF | TGTGCCAGCAGAGTGGGGGGCACAGGGGGCGGACTCTACGAGCAGTACTTC
TRBJ2-3 | - | 17 | TRBV4-3 | once | CASSREITTYSTDTQYF | TGCGCCAGCAGCCGAGAAATTACTACTTATAGCACAGATACGCAGTATTTT
TRBJ2-3 | - | 14 | TRBV27 | - | CASRGRYSTDTQYF | TGTGCCAGCAGAGGCAGGTATAGCACAGATACGCAGTATTTT
TRBJ1-6 | TRBD1 | 15 | TRBV6-5 | - | CASSLQGGSYSPLHF | TGTGCCAGCAGTTTACAGGGGGGATCCTATTCACCCCTCCACTTT
TRBJ1-5 | - | 14 | TRBV6-5 | - | CASREVSLLQPQHF | TGTGCCAGCCGGGAGGTATCACTTCTTCAGCCCCAGCATTTT
TRBJ2-2 | TRBD1 | 15 | TRBV6-6 | once | CASTKPGQGSGELFF | TGTGCCAGCACTAAGCCGGGACAGGGGTCCGGGGAGCTGTTTTTT
TRBJ1-3 | - | 20 | TRBV15 | - | CATSREDKAPAPSSGNTIYF | TGTGCCACCAGCAGAGAAGATAAGGCGCCGGCTCCCAGCTCTGGAAACACCATATATTTT
TRBJ1-2 | TRBD1 | 19 | TRBV6-2/TRBV6-3 | - | CASSYSMRIEDRGESRYTF | TGTGCCAGCAGTTACTCGATGAGGATCGAGGACAGGGGGGAGTCACGCTACACCTTC
TRBJ2-7 | - | 14 | TRBV11-2 | - | CASSLDPVPYEQYF | TGTGCCAGCAGCTTAGATCCAGTTCCCTACGAGCAGTACTTC
TRBJ2-5 | TRBD1 | 16 | TRBV24-1 | - | CATSDPRTGLYETQYF | TGTGCCACCAGTGATCCCCGGACAGGCCTTTACGAGACCCAGTACTTC
TRBJ1-2 | - | 12 | TRBV5-6 | - | CASSSPLYGYTF | TGTGCCAGCAGCTCCCCGCTCTATGGCTACACCTTC
TRBJ1-2 | - | 12 | TRBV9 | once | CASSEGAWGYTF | TGTGCCAGCAGCGAAGGGGCCTGGGGCTACACCTTC
TRBJ1-2 | - | 11 | TRBV20-1 | once | CSAEEGRGYTF | TGCAGTGCTGAGGAGGGTCGTGGCTACACCTTC
TRBJ2-1 | TRBD1 | 15 | TRBV28 | - | CASSSSGQGSTEQFF | TGTGCCAGCAGTTCGTCGGGACAGGGAAGCACTGAGCAGTTCTTC
TRBJ2-2 | - | 11 | TRBV7-3 | - | CASSRGGELFF | TGTGCCAGCAGCCGCGGCGGGGAGCTGTTTTTT
TRBJ2-3 | TRBD2 | 16 | TRBV28 | - | CASYRGGDPGGDTQYF | TGTGCCAGCTATCGCGGCGGGGACCCGGGAGGAGATACGCAGTATTTT
TRBJ2-3 | TRBD2 | 15 | TRBV14 | - | CASSLSGRPTDTQYF | TGTGCCAGCAGCCTCAGCGGGAGGCCCACAGATACGCAGTATTTT
TRBJ1-5 | - | 13 | TRBV27 | - | CASSLGGEQPQHF | TGTGCCAGCAGCCTTGGGGGGGAACAGCCCCAGCATTTT
TRBJ1-1 | - | 13 | TRBV30 | - | CAWSRSVNTEAFF | TGTGCCTGGAGCAGGTCCGTGAACACTGAAGCTTTCTTT
TRBJ2-5 | - | 13 | TRBV6-5 | once | CASSRHPQETQYF | TGTGCCAGCTCAAGACACCCCCAAGAGACCCAGTACTTC
TRBJ1-5 | TRBD1 | 14 | TRBV2 | - | CASSGQGGNQPQHF | TGTGCCAGCAGTGGCCAGGGGGGCAATCAGCCCCAGCATTTT
TRBJ2-1 | - | 12 | TRBV14 | - | CASSPGYNEQFF | TGTGCCAGCAGCCCGGGTTACAATGAGCAGTTCTTC
TRBJ1-4 | TRBD1 | 15 | TRBV27 | - | CASSSRGATNEKLFF | TGTGCCAGCAGTTCCAGGGGGGCAACTAATGAAAAACTGTTTTTT
TRBJ2-5 | TRBD2 | 15 | TRBV4-2 | - | CASSQSSSGGETQYF | TGTGCCAGCAGCCAATCTTCTAGCGGGGGAGAGACCCAGTACTTC
TRBJ2-5 | TRBD2 | 16 | TRBV4-2 | - | CASSQVASGEVETQYF | TGTGCCAGCAGCCAAGTCGCTAGCGGGGAAGTGGAGACCCAGTACTTC
TRBJ2-7 | TRBD1 | 15 | TRBV4-3 | few | CASSRQTGGRYEQYF | TGCGCCAGCAGCCGTCAGACAGGGGGTCGCTACGAGCAGTACTTC
TRBJ2-1 | - | 16 | TRBV14 | - | CASSWGGGRSLVEQFF | TGTGCCAGCAGCTGGGGAGGGGGGCGAAGTTTGGTTGAGCAGTTCTTC
TRBJ2-1 | TRBD2 | 13 | TRBV7-9 | - | CASRTSGSNEQFF | TGTGCCAGCAGGACTAGCGGGAGTAATGAGCAGTTCTTC
TRBJ2-7 | TRBD2 | 14 | TRBV30 | - | CAWSRGLGFYEQYF | TGTGCCTGGAGTAGGGGACTAGGTTTCTACGAGCAGTACTTC
TRBJ1-4 | - | 13 | TRBV24-1 | - | CATSEGEGEKLFF | TGTGCCACCAGTGAAGGGGAGGGCGAAAAACTGTTTTTT
TRBJ2-7 | - | 14 | TRBV11-2 | - | CASSFLRESYEQYF | TGTGCCAGCAGCTTTCTCAGGGAGTCTTACGAGCAGTACTTC
TRBJ1-3 | - | 15 | TRBV5-1 | - | CASSLDARSGNTIYF | TGCGCCAGCAGCTTGGATGCTAGATCTGGAAACACCATATATTTT
TRBJ2-2 | TRBD2 | 17 | TRBV18 | - | CASSLRTSGLNTGELFF | TGTGCCAGCTCACTCCGGACTAGCGGGCTGAACACCGGGGAGCTGTTTTTT
TRBJ2-1 | - | 14 | TRBV2 | - | CASRGQGSYNEQFF | TGTGCCAGCAGAGGGCAGGGGTCCTACAATGAGCAGTTCTTC
TRBJ1-2 | - | 12 | TRBV11-3 | - | CASSGSNYGYTF | TGTGCCAGCAGCGGGTCTAACTATGGCTACACCTTC
TRBJ1-2 | - | 13 | TRBV13 | many | CASSFREYYGYTF | TGTGCCAGCAGCTTTCGGGAGTACTATGGCTACACCTTC
TRBJ1-4 | TRBD1 | 20 | TRBV19 | - | CASSHPLRGQGFTTNEKLFF | TGTGCCAGTAGTCATCCCCTTAGGGGACAGGGTTTCACAACTAATGAAAAACTGTTTTTT
TRBJ2-2 | - | 12 | TRBV12-3/TRBV12-4 | few | CASSTPTGELFF | TGTGCCAGCAGTACACCCACCGGGGAGCTGTTTTTT
TRBJ1-1 | - | 18 | TRBV7-9 | - | CASSLGFGQRVVGTEAFF | TGTGCCAGCAGCTTAGGCTTTGGGCAGAGAGTAGTAGGTACTGAAGCTTTCTTT
TRBJ1-1 | - | 15 | TRBV24-1 | - | CATSDGARGNPEAFF | TGTGCCACCAGTGATGGTGCCAGGGGTAACCCTGAAGCTTTCTTT
TRBJ2-2 | TRBD1 | 15 | TRBV6-5 | - | CASSYSTGDPGELFF | TGTGCCAGCAGTTACTCGACAGGGGATCCCGGGGAGCTGTTTTTT
TRBJ1-1 | - | 14 | TRBV6-2/TRBV6-3 | once | CASSYSVQNTEAFF | TGTGCCAGCAGTTACTCGGTGCAGAACACTGAAGCTTTCTTT
TRBJ2-5 | TRBD2 | 18 | TRBV9 | - | CASSAHSSGSGISETQYF | TGTGCCAGCAGCGCCCACTCGAGCGGGAGTGGGATTTCAGAGACCCAGTACTTC
TRBJ1-2 | - | 15 | TRBV27 | - | CASSWGAGVEYGYTF | TGTGCCAGCAGTTGGGGGGCTGGGGTTGAATATGGCTACACCTTC
TRBJ1-5 | - | 15 | TRBV10-2 | - | CASSESGSRNQPQHF | TGCGCCAGCAGTGAGTCGGGCAGTAGGAATCAGCCCCAGCATTTT
TRBJ2-3 | TRBD1 | 13 | TRBV6-6 | - | CASRTGGGDTQYF | TGTGCCAGCCGGACAGGGGGTGGAGATACGCAGTATTTT
TRBJ1-6 | - | 13 | TRBV7-9 | - | CASSSTGNSPLHF | TGTGCCAGCAGCTCAACAGGGAATTCACCCCTCCACTTT
TRBJ1-3 | - | 15 | TRBV6-6 | - | CASSSSGTAGNTIYF | TGTGCCAGCAGTTCCTCCGGGACGGCTGGAAACACCATATATTTT
TRBJ1-3 | - | 15 | TRBV7-2 | - | CASSLVWGKGNTIYF | TGTGCCAGCAGCTTAGTTTGGGGGAAAGGAAACACCATATATTTT
TRBJ1-5 | - | 13 | TRBV2 | once | CASSQGGWEPQHF | TGTGCCAGCAGCCAAGGGGGGTGGGAGCCCCAGCATTTT